The 20 T cell receptor beta chains listed next were all sequenced from one sample in a study of T cell responses to AZD1222 COVID-19 vaccine. The repertoire was sequenced with immunoSEQ multiplex PCR; TCRdb's copy has only in-frame clones and lacks some. The sample has roughly 180,000 clones, approximately 90% seen once. Sequenced material: peripheral blood, taken 28 days after the second AZD1222 dose. All receptors come from an adult who received the AZD1222 COVID-19 vaccine.

J is TRBJ1-2 and V is TRBV7-3, with D maybe TRBD1 (6 bases). Trimming removed 3 bases at V and 4 bases at J, with 9 bases between. This CDR3 contains 13 residues. CDR1 and CDR2 (germline): SGHTA, FQGTGA. CDR3 nucleotide sequence: TGTGCCAGCAGCTTGGACAGAGGCTATGGCTACACCTTC. Its protein product is CASSLDRGYGYTF.

The V gene is TRBV6-1, the J gene TRBJ2-7, with 8 bases matching TRBD1. Germline trimming cut 1 base from V and 3 bases from J; bases unmatched to any gene: 8. The CDR3 is made up of 16 amino acids. The germline gives CDR1 MNHNS, CDR2 SASEGT. CDR3 loop: CASSEGPPGGHYEQYF. As DNA, the CDR3 is TGTGCCAGCAGTGAAGGTCCGCCAGGGGGCCACTACGAGCAGTACTTC.

The chain employs TRBV2 and TRBJ1-3; D is unresolved. The length of the CDR3 is 16 residues. Germline CDR1 is SNHLY and CDR2 is FYNNEI. V was shortened by 6 bases and J by 0 bases, with 15 bases between the two germline ends. CDR3 sequence reads: CASSAVINHSGNTIYF. Written as DNA, the CDR3 is TGTGCCAGCAGCGCGGTGATAAATCACTCTGGAAACACCATATATTTT.

This chain links TRBV6-5 with TRBJ2-7; possible D gene TRBD1, 6 bases. The CDR3 extends over 13 amino acids. Germline CDR1 reads MNHEY; CDR2 reads SVGAGI. Trimming removed 0 bases from V and 5 bases from J, with 8 bases in between. The CDR3 DNA is TGTGCCAGCAGTTACTCATGGGACAACGAGCAGTACTTC. Translation gives CASSYSWDNEQYF.

The chain carries TRBV13 and TRBJ1-4, with a tentative D call TRBD1 (5 bases). Trimming removed 0 bases from V and 4 bases from J, with 12 bases in between. Germline assignment: CDR1 PRHDT and CDR2 FYEKMQ (reference sequence). The CDR3 contains 16 residues. The chain's CDR3 is CASSLGNRRGNEKLFF. The CDR3 DNA is TGTGCCAGCAGCTTAGGAAACCGGAGGGGTAATGAAAAACTGTTTTTT. The whole variable domain, filled in from reference TRBV13 and TRBJ1-4, reads AAGVIQSPRHLIKEKRETATLKCYPIPRHDTVYWYQQGPGQDPQFLISFYEKMQSDKGSIPDRFSAQQFSDYHSELNMSSLELGDSALYFCASSLGNRRGNEKLFFGSGTQLSVL.

The rearrangement links TRBV5-1 to TRBJ2-2, with D possibly matching TRBD1 (6 bases). The CDR3 loop spans 16 amino acids. The V and J ends lost 4 bases and 2 bases respectively, with 15 bases between them. Looked up from germline, CDR1 is SGHRS and CDR2 is YFSETQ. The CDR3 region has the DNA TGCGCCAGCAGCCGTCAACAGGGATTTAACACCGGGGAGCTGTTTTTT. Protein: CASSRQQGFNTGELFF.

The chain carries TRBV6-5 and TRBJ2-3, with 11 bases aligning to TRBD2. V shed 6 bases and J 1 base; nucleotides not matched to a gene: 3. The length of the CDR3 is 15 residues. Germline V gene lookup returns CDR1 MNHEY and CDR2 SVGAGI. The CDR3 spells CASRTSGARTDTQYF. The CDR3 region has the DNA TGTGCCAGCAGGACTAGCGGGGCTCGCACAGATACGCAGTATTTT.

The genes are TRBV28 and TRBJ1-2; D gene ambiguous. Germline CDR1 reads MDHEN; CDR2 reads SYDVKM. Trimming pared 3 bases from V and 4 bases from J, leaving 9 bases between. CDR3 length equals 13 residues. This chain's CDR3 is CASSFPGFYGYTF. In DNA, the CDR3 is TGTGCCAGCAGTTTTCCTGGGTTCTATGGCTACACCTTC.

The rearrangement links TRBV25-1 to TRBJ2-1; unclear D gene. V lost 1 base, J lost 5 bases, and 3 bases lay in between. In germline, CDR1 is MGHDK, CDR2 SYGVNS. The CDR3 is 12 residues long. The CDR3 reads CASSEFNNEQFF. The CDR3 coding sequence is TGTGCCAGCAGTGAATTTAACAATGAGCAGTTCTTC. Variable domain in full (rest from reference TRBV25-1 and TRBJ2-1): EADIYQTPRYLVIGTGKKITLECSQTMGHDKMYWYQQDPGMELHLIHYSYGVNSTEKGDLSSESTVSRIRTEHFPLTLESARPSHTSQYLCASSEFNNEQFFGPGTRLTVL.

The gene calls are TRBV2 and TRBJ2-1; possibly TRBD1 or TRBD2 for D (7 bases each). Germline V gene lookup returns CDR1 SNHLY and CDR2 FYNNEI. The CDR3 has 13 residues. With 6 bases removed from V and 8 bases from J, the gap between germline ends came to 14 bases. CDR3 sequence reads: CASSTRGGDEQFF. The CDR3 DNA follows: TGTGCCAGCAGCACCAGGGGGGGGGATGAGCAGTTCTTC. The entire variable domain, with the rest obtained from reference TRBV2 and TRBJ2-1, is as follows: EPEVTQTPSHQVTQMGQEVILRCVPISNHLYFYWYRQILGQKVEFLVSFYNNEISEKSEIFDDQFSVERPDGSNFTLKIRSTKLEDSAMYFCASSTRGGDEQFFGPGTRLTVL.

The J gene is TRBJ2-3, the V gene TRBV11-3, with D unclear. Germline CDR1 and CDR2: SGHNT and YENEEA. V gave up 4 bases and J gave up 0 bases, with 20 bases separating them. The CDR3 consists of 18 residues. In nucleotides, the CDR3 is TGTGCCAGCAGCTCCTACCAGGCGGTTGGGCCTAGCACAGATACGCAGTATTTT. As protein: CASSSYQAVGPSTDTQYF.

CDR3 amino acids: CASTEEGYGYTF. In DNA form, the CDR3 reads TGTGCCAGCACCGAGGAAGGGTATGGCTACACCTTC. The chain links TRBV2 to TRBJ1-2; no reliable D call. The germline V gene has CDR1 SNHLY and CDR2 FYNNEI. The CDR3 is 12 residues long. The germline V and J ends were trimmed by 7 bases and 5 bases, with 11 bases remaining between them.

The CDR3 nucleotides read TGCGCCAGCAGCTTACAGGGTGTGTCCACTGAAGCTTTCTTT. Residues: CASSLQGVSTEAFF. The chain links TRBV5-1 to TRBJ1-1; TRBD1 might be the D (6 bases). V dropped 2 bases and J dropped 4 bases, with 12 bases sitting between them. The CDR3 totals 14 residues. CDR1 and CDR2 (germline): SGHRS, YFSETQ.

V is TRBV5-5 and J is TRBJ2-5; the D is unclear. Germline V CDR1 and CDR2: SGHKS, YYEKEE (reference sequence). The CDR3 spans 14 residues. The germline V and J ends were trimmed by 0 bases and 1 base, with 7 bases remaining between them. This chain's CDR3 is CASSLDDGQETQYF. The CDR3 DNA sequence: TGTGCCAGCAGCTTGGACGACGGCCAAGAGACCCAGTACTTC.

This chain joins TRBV7-3 and TRBJ2-1; the match to TRBD2 covers 10 bases. The J segment lost 3 bases and the V segment lost 2 bases, leaving 4 bases of the junction unmatched. This CDR3 is 16 amino acids long. The germline CDR1 and CDR2 sequences are SGHTA and FQGTGA. The CDR3 nucleotides read TGTGCCAGCAGCTTAGGCCCTAGCGGGGGCTACAATGAGCAGTTCTTC. Its protein product is CASSLGPSGGYNEQFF.

CDR3 residues: CASSVFLAGAFLRGYTF. The CDR3 nucleotides are TGTGCCAGCAGCGTATTTCTGGCAGGCGCTTTCTTGAGGGGCTACACCTTC. The rearrangement links TRBV9 to TRBJ1-2; no clear D gene. The V end was cut by 1 base, the J end by 8 bases, with 24 bases between. This CDR3 is 17 amino acids long. The V gene's germline CDR1 is SGDLS and CDR2 YYNGEE.

This clone was counted a single time. The V and J genes are TRBV7-9 and TRBJ2-1; D is uncertain. CDR3 length: 14 residues. Germline CDR1 is SEHNR and CDR2 is FQNEAQ (reference sequence). The ends were cut back, 8 bases at V and 0 bases at J, with 11 bases in the middle. CDR3 bases: TGTGCCAGCTTGGCACAGAGCTCCTACAATGAGCAGTTCTTC. Its translation: CASLAQSSYNEQFF.

The chain uses TRBV5-4 and TRBJ2-3; the D gene is possibly TRBD2 (6 bases). The V gene's germline CDR1 is SGHNT and CDR2 YYREEE (reference sequence). There are 14 residues in the CDR3. V dropped 6 bases and J dropped 6 bases, with 17 bases sitting between them. DNA of the CDR3: TGTGCCAGCAACCTAAATCGGGGGAGGGATACGCAGTATTTT. This encodes CASNLNRGRDTQYF.

The gene calls are TRBV3-1 (or the pseudogene TRBV3-2) and TRBJ1-2; perhaps TRBD1 as D (5 bases). Trimming took off 0 bases at V and 2 bases at J, with 10 bases between the two ends. This CDR3 spans 15 amino acids. The V gene's germline CDR1 is LGHDT and CDR2 YNNKEL (reference sequence). The CDR3 spells CASSQEFRGNYGYTF. CDR3 nucleotides: TGTGCCAGCAGCCAAGAGTTCCGGGGGAACTATGGCTACACCTTC.

The chain has TRBV3-1 (or the pseudogene TRBV3-2) and TRBJ1-6, with a weak D call TRBD1 (6 bases). The CDR3 runs 12 residues. V was trimmed by 6 bases and J by 8 bases, leaving 8 bases between them. Germline lookup yields CDR1 LGHDT and CDR2 YNNKEL (reference sequence). The CDR3 bases are TGTGCCAGCAGGGACAGAGATTCACCCCTCCACTTT. Translating gives CASRDRDSPLHF.